Listed here is a single T cell receptor beta chain. The V gene lost 4 bases and the J gene lost 3 bases, with 13 bases spanning the gap. CDR3 length: 14 residues. CDR1 is MNHNS, CDR2 SASEGT, per germline. This record belongs to a study of identifying expanded T cells in peripheral blood. Profiled with immunoSEQ multiplex PCR; TCRdb holds only in-frame clones, not every one. The sample includes under 150,000 clones, approximately 86% of them seen just once. The V call is TRBV6-1, the J call TRBJ2-7, with TRBD2 as a possible D gene (5 bases). Source material: blood. The origin of this receptor is a person between 18 and 75 years old in good health. The chain's CDR3 is CASSATDGLYEQYF. DNA for the CDR3: TGTGCCAGCAGTGCCACGGACGGACTCTACGAGCAGTACTTC.